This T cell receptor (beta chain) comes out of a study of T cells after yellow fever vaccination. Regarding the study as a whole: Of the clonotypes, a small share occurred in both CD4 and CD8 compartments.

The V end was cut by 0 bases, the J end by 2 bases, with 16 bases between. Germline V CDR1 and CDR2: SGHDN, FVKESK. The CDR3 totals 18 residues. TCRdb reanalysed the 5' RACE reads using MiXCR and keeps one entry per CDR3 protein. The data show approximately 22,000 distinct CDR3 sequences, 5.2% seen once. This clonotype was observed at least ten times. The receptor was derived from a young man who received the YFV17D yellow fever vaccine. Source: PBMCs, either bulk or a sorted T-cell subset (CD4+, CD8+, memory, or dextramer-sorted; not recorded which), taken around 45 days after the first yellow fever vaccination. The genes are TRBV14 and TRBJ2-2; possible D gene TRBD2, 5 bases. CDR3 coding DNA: TGTGCCAGCAGCCAAGATTTCGGAGGACGCCTTAACACCGGGGAGCTGTTTTTT. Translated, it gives CASSQDFGGRLNTGELFF.